These 21 T cell receptor beta chains came from one sample sequenced in a study of blood T cells in healthy people across ages. With a J-beta primer mix and a sample-barcoded 5' primer, a second PCR ran about 7 to 12 cycles. Each CDR3 protein is one row after TCRdb ran MiXCR on the 5' RACE reads. The sample holds around 1,900,000 distinct CDR3 sequences, roughly two fifths seen once. The sample was blood. Every receptor here comes from a human donor in good health.

The rearrangement uses TRBV20-1 and TRBJ2-4, with TRBD2 matching 9 bases. J was trimmed by 0 bases and V by 6 bases; bases with no gene match: 9. CDR3 length: 16 residues. The germline V gene has CDR1 DFQATT and CDR2 SNEGSKA (reference sequence). CDR3 amino acids: CSAQPGLATAKNIQYF. Here the CDR3 DNA reads TGCAGTGCCCAACCCGGACTAGCGACAGCCAAAAACATTCAGTACTTC.

Only a few counts were recorded for this clonotype. V is TRBV2 and J is TRBJ1-6; D is undetermined. The CDR3 length is 13 residues. Deletions cut 0 bases from V and 9 bases from J, with 6 bases between. Germline CDR1 SNHLY, CDR2 FYNNEI. CDR3 coding DNA: TGTGCCAGCAGTGAAGCCGAGCGTTCACCCCTCCACTTT. Translated, it gives CASSEAERSPLHF.

V is TRBV6-2 or TRBV6-3 and J is TRBJ2-7, with a weak D call TRBD1 (6 bases). V dropped 6 bases and J dropped 7 bases, with 16 bases sitting between them. The CDR3 is 13 amino acids. CDR1 is MNHEY, CDR2 SVGEGT, per germline. This CDR3 is CASSPGADREQYF. The CDR3 DNA sequence: TGTGCCAGCAGCCCTGGGGCTGACAGGGAGCAGTACTTC.

The chain joins TRBV7-9 to TRBJ1-6; D unclear. V lost 2 bases to trimming and J lost 9 bases, with 11 bases between them. The length of the CDR3 is 14 residues. Germline V gives CDR1 SEHNR, CDR2 FQNEAQ (reference sequence). The CDR3 loop is CASSLLLDGSPLHF. In nucleotides, the CDR3 is TGTGCCAGCAGCTTACTTTTGGATGGTTCACCCCTCCACTTT.

This clonotype was seen a handful of times. The chain is built from TRBV29-1 and TRBJ2-6; 7 bases align to TRBD2. The CDR3 spans 16 residues. Trimming cost V 3 bases and J 0 bases; bases outside gene matches: 5. CDR1 is SQVTM, CDR2 ANQGSEA, per germline. CDR3 sequence: CSVDGGSSSGANVLTF. CDR3 nucleotides: TGCAGCGTTGACGGGGGGTCTAGCTCTGGGGCCAACGTCCTGACTTTC.

This CDR3 reads CASTDIRAAWGGELFF. In DNA, the CDR3 is TGTGCCAGCACCGACATCCGGGCCGCGTGGGGAGGGGAGCTGTTTTTT. This rearrangement joins TRBV28 to TRBJ2-2, with no clear D. Trimming shortened V by 7 bases and J by 8 bases, and 23 bases separated the two germline ends. The CDR3 covers 16 residues. Germline values: CDR1 MDHEN, CDR2 SYDVKM. Looking up the rest from reference TRBV28 and TRBJ2-2 gives the full variable domain: DVKVTQSSRYLVKRTGEKVFLECVQDMDHENMFWYRQDPGLGLRLIYFSYDVKMKEKGDIPEGYSVSREKKERFSLILESASTNQTSMYLCASTDIRAAWGGELFFGEGSRLTVL.

A word on this clonotype: The junction departs from germline at one end; a sequencing error may be responsible. The chain uses TRBV5-1 and TRBJ2-5, with TRBD1 matching over 9 bases. Per the germline V gene, CDR1 is SGHRS and CDR2 is YFSETQ. This CDR3 has 14 amino acids. The CDR3 DNA reads TGCGTCAGCAGCATGGACAGGGGCCAAGAGACCCAGTACTTC. Its translation is CVSSMDRGQETQYF.

This clonotype has just a few counts. J is TRBJ2-7 and V is TRBV29-1; TRBD1 agrees at 7 bases. V shed 6 bases, J shed 5 bases, and the junction held 7 bases outside the gene matches. The CDR3 length is 12 residues. Per germline, CDR1 SQVTM and CDR2 ANQGSEA. CDR3 residues: CSVTGYSDEQYF. CDR3 nucleotides: TGCAGCGTGACAGGGTATTCCGACGAGCAGTACTTC.

At least ten counts were recorded for this clonotype. The chain carries TRBV12-3 or TRBV12-4 and TRBJ2-7; tentative D call: TRBD1 (5 bases). The V and J ends lost 5 bases and 4 bases respectively, with 15 bases between them. This CDR3 spans 14 amino acids. The CDR3, as DNA: TGTGCCAGCAGTCAATCCGACAGTAAGTACGAGCAGTACTTC. Translating it yields CASSQSDSKYEQYF.

V gene TRBV6-1 combines with J gene TRBJ1-2; D is perhaps TRBD1 (6 bases). This CDR3 comprises 14 residues. V was pared by 8 bases and J by 4 bases, with 17 bases between. The germline gives CDR1 MNHNS, CDR2 SASEGT. The CDR3 bases are TGTGCCAGCCATAACCTCAGGGGCGCCTATGGCTACACCTTC. Amino acids: CASHNLRGAYGYTF.

The chain recombines TRBV7-2 with TRBJ2-5; no reliable D call. Germline CDR1 reads SGHTA; CDR2 reads FQGNSA. The CDR3 spans 15 residues. V lost 1 base to trimming and J lost 0 bases, with 9 bases between them. CDR3 nucleotide sequence: TGTGCCAGCAGCTTAGAATTGGGGAACCAAGAGACCCAGTACTTC. This translates into CASSLELGNQETQYF. The complete variable domain, with remaining parts taken from reference TRBV7-2 and TRBJ2-5, reads GAGVSQSPSNKVTEKGKDVELRCDPISGHTALYWYRQSLGQGLEFLIYFQGNSAPDKSGLPSDRFSAERTGGSVSTLTIQRTQQEDSAVYLCASSLELGNQETQYFGPGTRLLVL.

The J gene is TRBJ2-4, the V gene TRBV7-2, with TRBD2 identical over 12 bases. V shed 5 bases and J 6 bases; nucleotides not matched to a gene: 14. This CDR3 is built from 18 residues. Germline CDR1 and CDR2: SGHTA and FQGNSA. CDR3 in DNA: TGTGCCAGCAGCCCCCGACTAGCGGGGGCTTCGGGAGGAAACATTCAGTACTTC. Amino acid sequence: CASSPRLAGASGGNIQYF.

The sample holds a few counts of this clonotype. The rearrangement links TRBV18 to TRBJ2-1, with D possibly matching TRBD2 (5 bases). The CDR3 contains 14 residues. V was pared by 3 bases and J by 10 bases, with 16 bases between. Germline V gives CDR1 KGHSH, CDR2 LQKENI. CDR3 amino acids: CASSPFVGIREQFF. CDR3 nucleotide sequence: TGTGCCAGCTCACCGTTCGTCGGGATTCGGGAGCAGTTCTTC. The full variable domain, completed using reference TRBV18 and TRBJ2-1, is NAGVMQNPRHLVRRRGQEARLRCSPMKGHSHVYWYRQLPEEGLKFMVYLQKENIIDESGMPKERFSAEFPKEGPSILRIQQVVRGDSAAYFCASSPFVGIREQFFGPGTRLTVL.

With regard to this clonotype: The junction departs from the called germline gene at one end, perhaps through a read error. The chain uses TRBV4-2 and TRBJ1-1; unclear D gene. From germline, CDR1 is LGHNA and CDR2 YNFKEQ. CDR3 length: 14 residues. As DNA, the CDR3 is TGTGCCGGCAGTCGCTCCGGACTTTACGAGGAAGCTTTCTTT. It encodes CAGSRSGLYEEAFF.

This clonotype appeared a few times. The V and J genes are TRBV20-1 and TRBJ2-5; 12 nucleotides line up with TRBD2. V lost 0 bases to trimming and J lost 5 bases; unmatched junction nucleotides: 19. The CDR3 covers 20 residues. Germline CDR1 is DFQATT and CDR2 is SNEGSKA (reference sequence). The CDR3 sequence: CSARERPGLAGIQDLETQYF. The DNA for the CDR3 is TGCAGTGCTAGAGAGAGACCGGGACTAGCGGGTATACAAGATTTGGAGACCCAGTACTTC.

The chain recombines TRBV29-1 with TRBJ2-7; D possibly matches TRBD1 or TRBD2 (5 bases each). The CDR3 has 15 amino acids. V was shortened by 0 bases and J by 4 bases, with 16 bases between the two germline ends. Germline V CDR1 and CDR2: SQVTM, ANQGSEA. The CDR3 DNA reads as TGCAGCGTTGAAGAAACACCCGGGACCCCGTACGAGCAGTACTTC. It translates to CSVEETPGTPYEQYF.

This clonotype was found a few times. The rearrangement links TRBV6-5 to TRBJ2-7; maybe TRBD1 (6 bases). There are 12 residues in the CDR3. Trimming took off 8 bases at V and 0 bases at J, with 8 bases between the two ends. CDR1 MNHEY and CDR2 SVGAGI come from the germline V gene. CDR3 loop: CASGTYSYEQYF. In nucleotides, the CDR3 is TGTGCCAGCGGGACATACTCCTACGAGCAGTACTTC.

V usage is TRBV28 and J usage is TRBJ2-7; maybe TRBD2 (6 bases). V dropped 5 bases and J dropped 0 bases, with 11 bases sitting between them. Germline V gives CDR1 MDHEN, CDR2 SYDVKM. The CDR3 spans 14 residues. The chain's CDR3 is CASSNGGNSYEQYF. Here the CDR3 DNA reads TGTGCCAGCAGTAACGGGGGTAACTCCTACGAGCAGTACTTC.

This chain joins TRBV12-3 or TRBV12-4 and TRBJ1-6; D gene ambiguous. V was trimmed by 3 bases and J by 9 bases, leaving 9 bases between them. The CDR3 contains 13 residues. The CDR3 spells CASSFPAPSPLHF. The CDR3 DNA reads as TGTGCCAGCAGTTTTCCGGCGCCTTCACCCCTCCACTTT.

V gene TRBV3-1 combines with J gene TRBJ1-1, with no clear D. Per germline, CDR1 LGHDT and CDR2 YNNKEL (reference sequence). CDR3 length: 15 amino acids. The germline V and J ends were trimmed by 8 bases and 1 base, with 17 bases remaining between them. CDR3 region: CASRRGVQTNTEAFF. The DNA of the CDR3 is TGTGCCAGCCGTCGTGGTGTGCAGACGAACACTGAAGCTTTCTTT.

The chain links TRBV3-1 to TRBJ1-4, with D unresolved. Germline assignment: CDR1 LGHDT and CDR2 YNNKEL (reference sequence). CDR3 size: 15 residues. Trimming removed 0 bases from V and 13 bases from J, with 18 bases in between. CDR3 nucleotides: TGTGCCAGCAGCCAAGACGGAACAGAGCCTCACAGACTGTTTTTT. It specifies CASSQDGTEPHRLFF. The whole variable domain, remainder taken from reference TRBV3-1 and TRBJ1-4, is DTAVSQTPKYLVTQMGNDKSIKCEQNLGHDTMYWYKQDSKKFLKIMFSYNNKELIINETVPNRFSPKSPDKAHLNLHINSLELGDSAVYFCASSQDGTEPHRLFFGSGTQLSVL.